This T cell receptor beta chain was captured by sequencing in a study of blood T cell repertoires in COVID-19. Deletions cut 3 bases from V and 8 bases from J, with 11 bases between. CDR3 length equals 13 residues. Germline CDR1 is LGHDT and CDR2 is YNNKEL (reference sequence). Source study methods: Estimated nucleated cell counts came from reference gene primer amplification. Assay used: immunoSEQ multiplex PCR; TCRdb lists only in-frame clones, some missing. V and J calls and clone size follow that table, whereas D and trimming were derived from the DNA. The sample includes about 490,000 clones, 80% to 90% of them seen just once. This clone was seen once.

Sequenced: peripheral blood. This TCR was recovered from a human donor in a cohort sampled during active COVID-19. The chain employs TRBV3-1 (or the pseudogene TRBV3-2) and TRBJ2-1, with D possibly being TRBD2 (5 bases). In DNA form, the CDR3 reads TGTGCCAGCAGCCACAGATTGCGGGATGAGCAGTTCTTC. The encoded protein is CASSHRLRDEQFF.